Reported below is one T cell receptor beta chain. What it binds is not known. The sample originates from a study of shared clonotypes between healthy human individuals. General observations from the study: Around 4.7% of naive CD4 clonotypes were shared across a few donors.

TCRdb's copy holds only in-frame clones and misses some; the assay was immunoSEQ multiplex PCR. This repertoire shows some 1,400,000 clones, around 95% found once; its top ten account for 1.2%. The V end lost 2 bases, the J end lost 0 bases, and 11 bases lay between the germline ends. The CDR3 is 16 amino acids. Germline-derived CDR1 and CDR2 are WNHNN and SYGVQD (reference sequence). The donors were adults (healthy and HIV-negative) with no recent acute infections or vaccinations. The sequence derives from a man aged 25-45 years in good health. J is TRBJ2-1 and V is TRBV10-1, with D uncertain. Material: naive CD4+ T cells sorted from blood. Subset denoted: CD45RA+ positively selected. In nucleotides, the CDR3 is TGCGCCAGCAGTGAGGCGAAGCCTAGCTCCTACAATGAGCAGTTCTTC. This codes for CASSEAKPSSYNEQFF.